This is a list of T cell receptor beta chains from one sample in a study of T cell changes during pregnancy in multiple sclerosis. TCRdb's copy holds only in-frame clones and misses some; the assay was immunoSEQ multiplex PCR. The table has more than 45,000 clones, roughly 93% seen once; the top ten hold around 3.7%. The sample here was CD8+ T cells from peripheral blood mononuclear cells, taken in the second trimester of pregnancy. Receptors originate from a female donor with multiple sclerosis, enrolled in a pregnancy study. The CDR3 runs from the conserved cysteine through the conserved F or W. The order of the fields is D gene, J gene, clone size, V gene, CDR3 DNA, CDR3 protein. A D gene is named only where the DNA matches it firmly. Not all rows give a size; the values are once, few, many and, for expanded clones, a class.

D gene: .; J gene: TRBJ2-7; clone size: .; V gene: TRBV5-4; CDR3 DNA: TGTGCCAGCACCGGACGGGACGGGGGGCAGTACTTC; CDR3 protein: CASTGRDGGQYF
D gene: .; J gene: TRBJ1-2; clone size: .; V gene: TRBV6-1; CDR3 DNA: TGTGCCAGCGTCGGGAGGGGTTATGGCTACACCTTC; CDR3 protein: CASVGRGYGYTF
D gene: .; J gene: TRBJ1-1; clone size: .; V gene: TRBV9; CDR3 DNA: TGTGCCAGCAGCCCGAAGGAGGGGATGGAAGCTTTCTTT; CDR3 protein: CASSPKEGMEAFF
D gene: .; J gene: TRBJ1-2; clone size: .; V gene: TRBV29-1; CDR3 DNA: TGCAGCGTTCGAATTAGCGGTACCTATGGCTACACCTTC; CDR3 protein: CSVRISGTYGYTF
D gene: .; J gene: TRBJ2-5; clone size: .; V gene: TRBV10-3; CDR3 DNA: TGTGCCACCAGACGGAGTCAAGAGACCCAGTACTTC; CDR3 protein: CATRRSQETQYF
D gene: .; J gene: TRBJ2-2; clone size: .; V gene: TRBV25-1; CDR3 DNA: TGTGCCAGCCACTCTTACAGAGACGGGGAGCTGTTTTTT; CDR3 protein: CASHSYRDGELFF
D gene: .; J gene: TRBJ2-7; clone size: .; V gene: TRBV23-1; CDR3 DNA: TGCGCCAGCAGTCACCCGGGGGACAGATCGGGGGAGCAGTACTTC; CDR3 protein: CASSHPGDRSGEQYF
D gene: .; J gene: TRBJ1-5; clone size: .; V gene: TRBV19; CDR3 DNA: TGTGCCAGTAGTATAGGGCCGGCGGGGAAAGTTGGCAATCAGCCCCAGCATTTT; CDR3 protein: CASSIGPAGKVGNQPQHF
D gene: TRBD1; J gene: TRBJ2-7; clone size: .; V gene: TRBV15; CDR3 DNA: TGTGCCACCAGCAGCTGGGACAGGGGGGGGGAGCAGTACTTC; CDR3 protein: CATSSWDRGGEQYF
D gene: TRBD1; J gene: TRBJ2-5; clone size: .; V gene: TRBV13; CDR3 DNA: TGTGCCAGCAGCTACAGGGGGCGCGCAGAGACCCAGTACTTC; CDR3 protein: CASSYRGRAETQYF
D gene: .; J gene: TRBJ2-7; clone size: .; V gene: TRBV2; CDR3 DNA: TGTGCCAGCAGAGGCAGGGCTTACGAGCAGTACTTC; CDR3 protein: CASRGRAYEQYF
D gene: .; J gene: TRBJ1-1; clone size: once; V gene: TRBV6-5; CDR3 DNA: TGTGCCAGCAGTTACACTAAGAGGAGCACTGAAGCTTTCTTT; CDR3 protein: CASSYTKRSTEAFF
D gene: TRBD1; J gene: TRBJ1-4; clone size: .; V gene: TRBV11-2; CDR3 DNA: TGTGCCAGCAGCTCCCCAGGGGGAGATGAAAAACTGTTTTTT; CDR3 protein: CASSSPGGDEKLFF
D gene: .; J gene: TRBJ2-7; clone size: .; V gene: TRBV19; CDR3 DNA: TGTGCCAGTAGCCTGGTGGGGGCGGAGGAGCAGTACTTC; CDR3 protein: CASSLVGAEEQYF
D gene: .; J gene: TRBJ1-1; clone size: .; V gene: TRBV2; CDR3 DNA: TGTGCCAGCAGTAAGTTAGGGGGTGCTGAAGCTTTCTTT; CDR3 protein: CASSKLGGAEAFF
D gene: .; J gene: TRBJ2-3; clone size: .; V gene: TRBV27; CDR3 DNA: TGTGCCAGCAGTTCCGGGTCGGCGGATACGCAGTATTTT; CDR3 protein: CASSSGSADTQYF
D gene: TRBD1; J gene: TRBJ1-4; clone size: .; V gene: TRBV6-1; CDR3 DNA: TGTGCCAGCAGTGATGGGACAGACATCGTTGCAACTAATGAAAAACTGTTTTTT; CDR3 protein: CASSDGTDIVATNEKLFF
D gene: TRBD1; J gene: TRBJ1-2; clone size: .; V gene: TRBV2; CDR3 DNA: TGTGCCAGCAGTACCGGGACAGGGGAATATGGCTACACCTTC; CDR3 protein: CASSTGTGEYGYTF
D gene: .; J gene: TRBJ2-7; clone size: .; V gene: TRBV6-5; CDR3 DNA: TGTGCCAGCAGCTACTCGACAGGTCGGGAGCAGTACTTC; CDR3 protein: CASSYSTGREQYF
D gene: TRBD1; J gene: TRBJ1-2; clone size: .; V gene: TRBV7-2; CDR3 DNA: TGTGCCAGCAGCCTCTGGACAGGGGATGGCTACACCTTC; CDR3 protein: CASSLWTGDGYTF
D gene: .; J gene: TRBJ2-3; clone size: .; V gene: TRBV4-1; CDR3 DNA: TGCGCCAGCAGCCAAGAAAGGGGGTACACAGATACGCAGTATTTT; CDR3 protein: CASSQERGYTDTQYF
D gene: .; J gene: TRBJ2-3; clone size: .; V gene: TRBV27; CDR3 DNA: TGTGCCAGCAGTTACGGGACATCCAAAGCAGATACGCAGTATTTT; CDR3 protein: CASSYGTSKADTQYF
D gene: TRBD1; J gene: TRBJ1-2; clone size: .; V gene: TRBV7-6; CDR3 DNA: TGTGCCAGCAGCTCGACAGGGTACGATGGCTACACCTTC; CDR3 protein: CASSSTGYDGYTF
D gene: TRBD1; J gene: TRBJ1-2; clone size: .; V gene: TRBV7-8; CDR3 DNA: TGTGCCAGCAGCCCGACAGGGGTCGGCTACACCTTC; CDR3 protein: CASSPTGVGYTF
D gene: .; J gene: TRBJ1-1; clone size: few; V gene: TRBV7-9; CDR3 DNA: TGTGCCAGCAGCTTAGTGGACAAAAACTTCGAAGCTTTCTTT; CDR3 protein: CASSLVDKNFEAFF
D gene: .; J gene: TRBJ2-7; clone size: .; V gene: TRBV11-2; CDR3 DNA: TGTGCCAGCAGCTTAGACAGAAGCTCCTACGAGCAGTACTTC; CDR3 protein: CASSLDRSSYEQYF
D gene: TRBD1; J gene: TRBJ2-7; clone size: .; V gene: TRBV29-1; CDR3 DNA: TGCAGCGTTGATGGGGATGGGACAGACTCCTACGAGCAGTACTTC; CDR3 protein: CSVDGDGTDSYEQYF